Listed below are T cell receptor beta chains from one sample, sequenced in a study of blood T cells in healthy people across ages. Each CDR3 protein gets one entry after TCRdb re-called the 5' RACE reads with MiXCR. This sample has roughly 1,000,000 distinct CDR3 sequences, with 20% to 25% found just once. The same data also contributed to another study, on T cells of mothers and their children.

The sample consisted of blood. All receptors come from a girl aged 2-10 years in good health. Each CDR3 is given with its conserved first and last residue. The D gene is left open where the match is weak. Expanded clones get a size class; other rows say once, few or many, or leave the size out.

size: .; D: .; length: 17; J: TRBJ1-2; V: TRBV11-2; CDR3: CASSLVTGRPANYGYTF; DNA: TGTGCCAGCAGCTTAGTAACCGGGAGACCAGCTAACTATGGCTACACCTTC
size: few; D: .; length: 13; J: TRBJ2-3; V: TRBV28; CDR3: CASSLYITDTQYF; DNA: TGTGCCAGCAGCCTATATATCACAGATACGCAGTATTTT
size: .; D: TRBD1; length: 15; J: TRBJ2-5; V: TRBV12-3/TRBV12-4; CDR3: CASSPLRQGQETQYF; DNA: TGTGCCAGCTCGCCCCTAAGACAGGGACAAGAGACCCAGTACTTC
size: .; D: TRBD2; length: 15; J: TRBJ2-1; V: TRBV5-1; CDR3: CASSIWTSGSNEQFF; DNA: TGCGCCAGCAGCATATGGACTAGCGGGAGCAATGAGCAGTTCTTC
size: .; D: .; length: 14; J: TRBJ2-7; V: TRBV10-3; CDR3: CATTREFIYYEQYF; DNA: TGTGCCACAACTAGGGAGTTCATCTACTACGAGCAGTACTTC
size: few; D: TRBD1; length: 13; J: TRBJ1-4; V: TRBV20-1; CDR3: CSARQGPLEKLFF; DNA: TGCAGTGCCCGACAGGGACCCTTAGAAAAACTGTTTTTT
size: .; D: .; length: 14; J: TRBJ2-3; V: TRBV21-1; CDR3: CASSSRLMMDTQYF; DNA: TGTGCCAGCAGCTCGAGACTAATGATGGATACGCAGTATTTT
size: .; D: .; length: 13; J: TRBJ1-2; V: TRBV9; CDR3: CASSVVSGEGYTF; DNA: TGTGCCAGCAGCGTAGTGTCAGGGGAGGGCTACACCTTC
size: .; D: .; length: 14; J: TRBJ1-2; V: TRBV29-1; CDR3: CSVGQILANYGYTF; DNA: TGCAGCGTCGGACAGATCCTAGCTAACTATGGCTACACCTTC
size: .; D: .; length: 15; J: TRBJ2-2; V: TRBV6-5; CDR3: CASSYSRQATGELFF; DNA: TGTGCCAGCAGTTACTCGAGACAGGCGACCGGGGAGCTGTTTTTT
size: few; D: .; length: 13; J: TRBJ2-7; V: TRBV7-2; CDR3: CASSLSSYGEQYF; DNA: TGTGCCAGCAGCTTAAGTTCTTATGGGGAGCAGTACTTC
size: .; D: .; length: 15; J: TRBJ2-7; V: TRBV4-2; CDR3: CASSQEWGTTYEQYF; DNA: TGTGCCAGCAGCCAAGAGTGGGGGACCACCTACGAGCAGTACTTC
size: few; D: .; length: 13; J: TRBJ2-7; V: TRBV9; CDR3: CASSPALSYEQYF; DNA: TGTGCCAGCAGCCCCGCCCTCTCCTACGAGCAGTACTTC
size: .; D: TRBD1; length: 14; J: TRBJ1-2; V: TRBV14; CDR3: CASSQDQQGEGYTF; DNA: TGTGCCAGCAGCCAAGATCAACAGGGGGAAGGCTACACCTTC
size: .; D: .; length: 11; J: TRBJ2-5; V: TRBV20-1; CDR3: CSVSREETQYF; DNA: TGCAGTGTGTCTAGGGAAGAGACCCAGTACTTC
size: .; D: .; length: 17; J: TRBJ2-3; V: TRBV7-6; CDR3: CASSLGEGGLFTDTQYF; DNA: TGTGCCAGCAGCTTAGGGGAGGGGGGACTTTTCACAGATACGCAGTATTTT
size: few; D: .; length: 12; J: TRBJ1-2; V: TRBV12-3/TRBV12-4; CDR3: CASSPNILGYTF; DNA: TGTGCCAGCAGTCCAAACATTCTTGGCTACACCTTC
size: .; D: TRBD1; length: 14; J: TRBJ2-1; V: TRBV19; CDR3: CASSMRQGFEEQFF; DNA: TGTGCCAGTAGTATGCGACAGGGATTTGAGGAGCAGTTCTTC
size: few; D: .; length: 17; J: TRBJ2-1; V: TRBV11-2; CDR3: CASSLTFFRELGNEQFF; DNA: TGTGCCAGCAGCTTGACTTTCTTCCGGGAGTTAGGGAATGAGCAGTTCTTC
size: .; D: TRBD1; length: 16; J: TRBJ2-1; V: TRBV3-1; CDR3: CASSQVTGVSYNEQFF; DNA: TGTGCCAGCAGCCAAGTGACAGGGGTATCCTACAATGAGCAGTTCTTC
size: few; D: .; length: 13; J: TRBJ2-7; V: TRBV5-1; CDR3: CASSVGSNYEQYF; DNA: TGCGCCAGCAGCGTAGGATCGAACTACGAGCAGTACTTC
size: .; D: .; length: 14; J: TRBJ1-2; V: TRBV28; CDR3: CASSFQTHCYGYTF; DNA: TGTGCCAGCAGTTTCCAGACTCACTGTTATGGCTACACCTTC
size: .; D: .; length: 18; J: TRBJ1-2; V: TRBV27; CDR3: CASSRVFSGNAGGYGYTF; DNA: TGTGCCAGCAGTCGGGTGTTTTCGGGCAACGCTGGAGGGTATGGCTACACCTTC
size: few; D: TRBD2; length: 15; J: TRBJ2-1; V: TRBV25-1; CDR3: CASSSGLEGLDEQFF; DNA: TGTGCCAGCAGTTCGGGACTAGAGGGACTGGATGAGCAGTTCTTC
size: .; D: TRBD2; length: 20; J: TRBJ2-5; V: TRBV4-1; CDR3: CASSQGGGASGRADQETQYF; DNA: TGCGCCAGCAGCCAAGGCGGGGGGGCTAGCGGGAGGGCCGATCAAGAGACCCAGTACTTC
size: once; D: TRBD1; length: 14; J: TRBJ1-2; V: TRBV4-2; CDR3: CASILDRGHGGYTF; DNA: TGTGCCAGCATCCTTGACAGGGGGCATGGTGGCTACACCTTC
size: .; D: .; length: 15; J: TRBJ2-7; V: TRBV28; CDR3: CASSPIYGQFYEQYF; DNA: TGTGCCAGCAGTCCTATTTACGGACAGTTCTACGAGCAGTACTTC
size: once; D: .; length: 12; J: TRBJ1-2; V: TRBV28; CDR3: CASSRVTYGYTF; DNA: TGTGCCAGCAGTCGGGTTACCTATGGCTACACCTTC
size: .; D: TRBD2; length: 14; J: TRBJ2-1; V: TRBV9; CDR3: CASSFSGEDNEQFF; DNA: TGTGCCAGCAGCTTTAGCGGGGAAGACAATGAGCAGTTCTTC
size: .; D: .; length: 13; J: TRBJ2-1; V: TRBV29-1; CDR3: CSVPSQGNNEQFF; DNA: TGCAGCGTTCCCAGCCAGGGGAACAATGAGCAGTTCTTC